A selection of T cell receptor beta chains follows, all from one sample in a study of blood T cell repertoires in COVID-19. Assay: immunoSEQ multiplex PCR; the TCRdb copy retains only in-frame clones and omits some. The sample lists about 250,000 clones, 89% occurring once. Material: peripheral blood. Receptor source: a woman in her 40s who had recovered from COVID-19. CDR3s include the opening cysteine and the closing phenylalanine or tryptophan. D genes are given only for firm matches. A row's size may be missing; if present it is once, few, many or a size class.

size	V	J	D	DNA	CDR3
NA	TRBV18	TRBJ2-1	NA	TGTGCCAGCTCACCATGGGCGGCGGGTAGCTCCTACAATGAGCAGTTCTTC	CASSPWAAGSSYNEQFF
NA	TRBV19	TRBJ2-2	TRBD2	TGTGCCAGTAGTCCAGCGGGAGCCGCGTTCACCGGGGAGCTGTTTTTT	CASSPAGAAFTGELFF
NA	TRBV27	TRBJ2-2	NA	TGTGCCAGCTTTGCGGGCCTGAACACCGGGGAGCTGTTTTTT	CASFAGLNTGELFF
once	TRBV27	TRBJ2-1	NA	TGTGCCAGCACCAACTATTTGGGACTGGCTAGCAATGAGCAGTTCTTC	CASTNYLGLASNEQFF
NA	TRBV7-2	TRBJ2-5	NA	TGTGCCAGCAGCTTAGCGGCTGCAGAGACCCAGTACTTC	CASSLAAAETQYF
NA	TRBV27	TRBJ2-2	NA	TGTGCCAGCAGTTTACCTCCGAAGGGGGATGACACCGGGGAGCTGTTTTTT	CASSLPPKGDDTGELFF
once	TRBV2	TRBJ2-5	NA	TGTGCCAGCACTCTGTTCGGTCTTAAAGAGACCCAGTACTTC	CASTLFGLKETQYF
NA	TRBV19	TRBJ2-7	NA	TGTGCCAGTAGTATCGGGATCGAGAGTCCATGGCAGTACTTC	CASSIGIESPWQYF
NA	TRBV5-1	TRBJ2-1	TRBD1	TGCGCCAGCAGCTTGGGCCGGGACAGGGTCTTCAATGAGCAGTTCTTC	CASSLGRDRVFNEQFF
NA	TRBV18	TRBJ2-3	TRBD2	TGTGCCAGCTCACCACCGACTAGCGGGGGCACAGATACGCAGTATTTT	CASSPPTSGGTDTQYF
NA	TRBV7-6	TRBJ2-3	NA	TGTGCCAGCAGCTTAGTGGCACACACAGATACGCAGTATTTT	CASSLVAHTDTQYF
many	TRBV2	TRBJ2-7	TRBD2	TGTGCCAGCACGGGGGAGCGGGACTCCTACGAGCAGTACTTC	CASTGERDSYEQYF
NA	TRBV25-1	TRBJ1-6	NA	TGTGCCAGCAGTGAATTAGCCGAGGCTGTTAATTCACCCCTCCACTTT	CASSELAEAVNSPLHF
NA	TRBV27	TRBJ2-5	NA	TGTGCCAGCAGTCCCCTAGTTGCGGAGACCCAGTACTTC	CASSPLVAETQYF
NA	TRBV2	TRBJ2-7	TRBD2	TGTGCCAGCAGTGAAACTAGCGGAAAATACGAGCAGTACTTC	CASSETSGKYEQYF
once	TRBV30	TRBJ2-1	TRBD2	TGTGCCTGGAGTGAGGAAGCGGGAGTTGGTTATGAGCAGTTCTTC	CAWSEEAGVGYEQFF
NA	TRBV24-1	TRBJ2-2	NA	TGTGCCACCAGTGATTCCCTCGGGACACACGCGAACACCGGGGAGCTGTTTTTT	CATSDSLGTHANTGELFF
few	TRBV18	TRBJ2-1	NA	TGTGCCAGCTCAACCGAGGCCAGCAATGAGCAGTTCTTC	CASSTEASNEQFF
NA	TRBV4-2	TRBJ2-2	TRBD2	TGTGCCAGCAGGACCGGGACTAGCGACACCGGGGAGCTGTTTTTT	CASRTGTSDTGELFF
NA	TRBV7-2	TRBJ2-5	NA	TGTGCCAGCCCTCAGGGGCCGCAAGAGACCCAGTACTTC	CASPQGPQETQYF